The 17 T cell receptor beta chains given below trace back to one sample, sequenced in a study of Ad26.COV2.S vaccination and SARS-CoV-2 variants. Indicated treatment: 19 received Ad26.COV2.S at low or high dose, single or two shots; roughly five received placebo; per-sample allocation not given. On day 63 after the first injection, vaccine and placebo recipients gave samples. Repertoires were generated with immunoSEQ multiplex PCR, while TCRdb's copy carries only in-frame clones and drops some. The table records a few hundred thousand clones, around nine tenths of them present only once. This specimen was peripheral blood, taken in a trial of Ad26.COV2.S vaccine versus placebo. Receptor source: a person between 18 and 65 years old who received the Ad26.COV2.S COVID-19 vaccine or a placebo.

In its sample, this clone was seen once. The chain carries TRBV2 and TRBJ2-7, with TRBD1 matching 10 bases. Trimming took 6 bases from V and 5 from J; bases not matched to a gene: 7. Germline loops: CDR1 SNHLY, CDR2 FYNNEI. This CDR3 is built from 14 residues. CDR3 region: CASSPTGGYNEQYF. CDR3 nucleotides: TGTGCCAGCAGCCCGACAGGGGGCTACAACGAGCAGTACTTC.

This clone appeared a single time. The rearrangement uses TRBV4-3 and TRBJ1-4; 7 bases match TRBD1. Trimming at V came to 0 bases and at J to 8 bases, leaving 6 bases not matched to a gene. The CDR3 covers 15 residues. Germline V gene data show CDR1 as LGHNA and CDR2 as YSLEER. CDR3 amino acids: CASSQESRGVEKLFF. Here the CDR3 DNA reads TGCGCCAGCAGCCAAGAGAGCAGGGGGGTCGAAAAACTGTTTTTT.

This chain uses TRBV4-3 with TRBJ2-1; TRBD1 is a possible D gene (7 bases). Deletions cut 0 bases from V and 7 bases from J, with 19 bases between. The CDR3 totals 17 residues. Per the germline V gene, CDR1 is LGHNA and CDR2 is YSLEER. The CDR3 DNA reads as TGCGCCAGCAGCCAAGATAGGTTCGGGCAGGGGGGAAATGAGCAGTTCTTC. Its protein is CASSQDRFGQGGNEQFF.

The chain couples TRBV10-3 to TRBJ2-2; D might be TRBD1 (5 bases). The V end lost 10 bases, the J end lost 0 bases, and 12 bases lay between the germline ends. The length of the CDR3 is 14 residues. Germline assignment: CDR1 ENHRY and CDR2 SYGVKD. The CDR3 DNA is TGTGCCAGGACACCCTACGCGAACACCGGGGAGCTGTTTTTT. Translation gives CARTPYANTGELFF.

This chain links TRBV5-1 with TRBJ2-7, with TRBD2 identical over 10 bases. The trim removed 0 bases at V and 5 bases at J, leaving 11 bases unmatched. Germline CDR1 reads SGHRS; CDR2 reads YFSETQ. The CDR3 contains 17 residues. The CDR3 DNA sequence: TGCGCCAGCAGCTTGGGGCTAGCGGGGGCCCTCAAGGACGAGCAGTACTTC. It codes for CASSLGLAGALKDEQYF.

The chain recombines TRBV19 with TRBJ1-5; D ambiguous. The CDR3 runs 15 residues. V dropped 2 bases and J dropped 2 bases, with 10 bases sitting between them. Per germline, CDR1 LNHDA and CDR2 SQIVND (reference sequence). DNA of the CDR3: TGTGCCAGTAGTATACGATTCCTTGGCAATCAGCCCCAGCATTTT. As protein: CASSIRFLGNQPQHF.

The chain couples TRBV11-2 to TRBJ1-4; D unclear. The CDR3 spans 16 residues. V was cut by 1 base and J by 6 bases, with 15 bases left in between. Germline V CDR1 and CDR2: SGHAT, FQNNGV. CDR3 amino acids: CASSLVMQTTDEKLFF. The CDR3 bases are TGTGCCAGCAGCTTAGTGATGCAAACCACCGATGAAAAACTGTTTTTT.

The V gene is TRBV6-2 or TRBV6-3, the J gene TRBJ2-7; tentatively, D is TRBD1 or TRBD2 (6 bases each). CDR1 and CDR2 (germline): MNHEY, SVGEGT. The V end lost 6 bases, the J end lost 0 bases, and 21 bases lay between the germline ends. The CDR3 spans 17 residues. CDR3: CASSFPGAVYYSYEQYF. CDR3 nucleotides: TGTGCCAGCAGCTTTCCGGGGGCCGTCTACTACTCCTACGAGCAGTACTTC.

V gene TRBV2 combines with J gene TRBJ1-2; TRBD1 agrees at 9 bases. V gave up 5 bases and J gave up 6 bases; unmatched junction bases: 10. CDR1 and CDR2 (germline): SNHLY, FYNNEI. The CDR3 loop spans 15 amino acids. The CDR3, as DNA: TGTGCCAGCAGTAAGACAGGGGGAAGGAAGAATGGCTACACCTTC. It codes for CASSKTGGRKNGYTF.

The V and J genes are TRBV6-2 or TRBV6-3 and TRBJ1-5; no clear D gene. CDR3 length: 13 amino acids. V was shortened by 5 bases and J by 9 bases, with 14 bases between the two germline ends. CDR1 and CDR2 (germline): MNHEY, SVGEGT. CDR3 protein: CASSPTQSTPQHF. CDR3 in DNA: TGTGCCAGCAGTCCGACTCAGAGCACGCCCCAGCATTTT.

This clone was seen only a few times. V and J are TRBV30 and TRBJ1-1, with D tentatively TRBD1 (5 bases). V was clipped by 6 bases and J by 1 base, with 12 bases between them. This CDR3 has 13 amino acids. Germline V lookup: CDR1 GTSNPN, CDR2 SVGIG (reference sequence). This CDR3 reads CACARTGNTEAFF. The CDR3 coding sequence is TGTGCCTGCGCCCGTACAGGGAACACTGAAGCTTTCTTT. The variable domain in full, completed from reference TRBV30 and TRBJ1-1, reads SQTIHQWPATLVQPVGSPLSLECTVEGTSNPNLYWYRQAAGRGLQLLFYSVGIGQISSEVPQNLSASRPQDRQFILSSKKLLLSDSGFYLCACARTGNTEAFFGQGTRLTVV.

The rearrangement uses TRBV27 and TRBJ1-6; D is uncertain. Germline-derived CDR1 and CDR2 are MNHEY and SMNVEV (reference sequence). V lost 2 bases, J lost 7 bases, and 12 bases lay in between. This CDR3 has 15 amino acids. The CDR3 region has the DNA TGTGCCAGCAGTTTAAACACTGTGGGGAATTCACCCCTCCACTTT. Translation: CASSLNTVGNSPLHF.

The chain couples TRBV30 to TRBJ2-3; D is unclear. The V and J ends lost 0 bases and 4 bases respectively, with 20 bases between them. Germline V lookup: CDR1 GTSNPN, CDR2 SVGIG (reference sequence). The CDR3 consists of 17 residues. In DNA, the CDR3 is TGTGCCTGGAGTGTACCTTGGAAGGGTAGGATCGCAGATACGCAGTATTTT. Translating it yields CAWSVPWKGRIADTQYF.

The chain couples TRBV5-1 to TRBJ1-4; 8 bases map to TRBD1. CDR3 length: 14 residues. After removal of 3 bases from V and 6 bases from J, the junction contained 4 bases not matched to a gene. Germline CDR1 reads SGHRS; CDR2 reads YFSETQ. The CDR3 sequence: CASSSDRGDEKLFF. CDR3 nucleotides: TGCGCCAGCAGCTCAGACAGGGGTGATGAAAAACTGTTTTTT. Looking up the rest from reference TRBV5-1 and TRBJ1-4 gives the full variable domain: KAGVTQTPRYLIKTRGQQVTLSCSPISGHRSVSWYQQTPGQGLQFLFEYFSETQRNKGNFPGRFSGRQFSNSRSEMNVSTLELGDSALYLCASSSDRGDEKLFFGSGTQLSVL.

V gene TRBV27 combines with J gene TRBJ1-5; tentatively, D is TRBD1 (5 bases). V was trimmed by 5 bases and J by 4 bases, leaving 9 bases between them. In germline, CDR1 is MNHEY, CDR2 SMNVEV (reference sequence). This CDR3 contains 13 residues. The DNA of the CDR3 is TGTGCCAGCAGTGGGGGTCTTAATCAGCCCCAGCATTTT. This translates into CASSGGLNQPQHF.

This clone was counted ten times or more. The chain joins TRBV29-1 to TRBJ1-1; a weak D match, TRBD1 (6 bases). The germline CDR1 and CDR2 sequences are SQVTM and ANQGSEA. This CDR3 comprises 13 residues. V was clipped by 0 bases and J by 10 bases, with 15 bases between them. The CDR3 DNA reads as TGCAGCGTTGAAGAAGGAGGGGGGCGAGGAGCTTTCTTT. Its translation is CSVEEGGGRGAFF.

The rearrangement links TRBV5-4 to TRBJ1-2, with D maybe TRBD1 (6 bases). Per germline, CDR1 SGHNT and CDR2 YYREEE (reference sequence). Deletions cut 0 bases from V and 3 bases from J, with 9 bases between. The CDR3 extends over 14 amino acids. For the CDR3, the DNA is TGTGCCAGCAGCTTGGCCTACAGGGACTATGGCTACACCTTC. Amino acids: CASSLAYRDYGYTF.